Following are 2 T cell receptor beta chains from one sample sequenced in a study of blood T cells in healthy people across ages (dated by TCRdb to 2013 to 2016). Receptors were amplified or captured by 5' RACE. The instrument was an Illumina HiSeq 2500. A second PCR of roughly 6 to 12 cycles was run with a J-beta primer mix and a sample-barcoded 5' primer. TCRdb ran its own pipeline on the public reads, namely fastp trimming at Q25 and MiXCR clone calling, and kept in-frame beta chains. Rows are unified per CDR3 protein, each entry keeping the most common DNA and genes. Across this sample there are 900,000 to 950,000 distinct CDR3 sequences, with roughly 29% seen only once. Jointly, the top ten make up around 9.6% of the sample. This sample also appeared in a second study, on T cells of mothers and their children.

Sequenced sample: blood. Receptor source: a woman aged 40 to 49 in good health.

The chain employs TRBV5-1 and TRBJ1-6; TRBD1 might be the D (6 bases). Deletions cut 3 bases from V and 7 bases from J, with 14 bases between. The germline V gene has CDR1 SGHRS and CDR2 YFSETQ. The CDR3 has 15 residues. The CDR3 coding sequence is TGCGCCAGCAGCTCTTCAGGGGTGATAAATTCACCCCTCCACTTT. Amino acids: CASSSSGVINSPLHF.

Details on this clonotype: A read error is possible here, since a much larger clone lies one base away. This chain connects TRBV7-6 to TRBJ2-4; 7 bases fit TRBD1. V gave up 6 bases and J gave up 13 bases; unmatched junction bases: 21. The CDR3 consists of 16 residues. Germline V lookup: CDR1 SGHVS, CDR2 FNYEAQ. The chain's CDR3 is CASSSGLRGPPGEQYF. In DNA form, the CDR3 reads TGTGCCAGCAGTTCAGGCCTTAGGGGGCCCCCAGGGGAGCAGTACTTC.